What follows are 19 T cell receptor beta chains derived from one specimen sequenced in a study of blood T cell repertoires in COVID-19. Profiling relied on immunoSEQ multiplex PCR, and the TCRdb table lists in-frame clones only, not all of them. The sample has approximately 210,000 clones; approximately 82% are singletons. The sample comprised PBMCs or T cells enriched from blood (not recorded which). The receptors derive from a man aged 35 to 55 who had recovered from COVID-19.

In nucleotides, the CDR3 is TGTGCCAGCAGTTTGGGGAAACAGGGCAACTATGGCTACACCTTC. Its translation is CASSLGKQGNYGYTF. The rearrangement joins TRBV27 to TRBJ1-2, with TRBD1 as a possible D gene (6 bases). The CDR3 extends over 15 amino acids. Trimming pared 3 bases from V and 2 bases from J, leaving 13 bases between. Per the germline V gene, CDR1 is MNHEY and CDR2 is SMNVEV (reference sequence).

This clone was counted only a few times. The chain carries TRBV5-5 and TRBJ1-1; D is undetermined. The V and J ends lost 4 bases and 3 bases respectively, with 7 bases between them. The CDR3 extends over 12 amino acids. The germline CDR1 and CDR2 sequences are SGHKS and YYEKEE (reference sequence). The CDR3 is CASSPGDTEAFF. DNA of the CDR3: TGTGCCAGCAGCCCCGGGGACACTGAAGCTTTCTTT.

V gene TRBV2 combines with J gene TRBJ2-3; tentatively, D is TRBD2 (6 bases). The CDR3 runs 14 residues. CDR1 and CDR2 (germline): SNHLY, FYNNEI. Trimming removed 6 bases from V and 5 bases from J, with 15 bases in between. This chain's CDR3 is CASRGLTVGDTQYF. In nucleotides, the CDR3 is TGTGCCAGCAGAGGACTAACGGTAGGAGATACGCAGTATTTT.

This chain links TRBV4-2 with TRBJ2-1, with 11 bases aligning to TRBD1. Germline CDR1 LGHNA, CDR2 YNFKEQ. The CDR3 loop spans 16 amino acids. V trimming: 4 bases; J trimming: 3 bases; junction bases outside the gene matches: 5. Written as DNA, the CDR3 is TGTGCCAGCAGCCGAGAGGGGACAGGGGGCTACAATGAGCAGTTCTTC. Protein product: CASSREGTGGYNEQFF.

V gene TRBV7-2 combines with J gene TRBJ2-2, with 8 nucleotides matching TRBD1. V shed 4 bases, J shed 1 base, and the junction held 2 bases outside the gene matches. CDR1 is SGHTA, CDR2 FQGNSA, per germline. The CDR3 totals 15 residues. Here the CDR3 reads CASSSTGVNTGELFF. The CDR3 region has the DNA TGTGCCAGCAGCTCGACAGGGGTGAACACCGGGGAGCTGTTTTTT. Based on the CDR3 plus reference TRBV7-2 and TRBJ2-2, the full variable domain is GAGVSQSPSNKVTEKGKDVELRCDPISGHTALYWYRQSLGQGLEFLIYFQGNSAPDKSGLPSDRFSAERTGGSVSTLTIQRTQQEDSAVYLCASSSTGVNTGELFFGEGSRLTVL.

This clone has a handful of counts. The chain links TRBV5-5 to TRBJ2-2, with D perhaps TRBD1 (6 bases). The germline V gene encodes CDR1 SGHKS and CDR2 YYEKEE (reference sequence). This CDR3 region has 14 residues. V lost 6 bases and J 5 bases, leaving 14 bases between the germline ends. CDR3 coding DNA: TGTGCCAGCACCCGAATAGGGGGAACCGGGGAGCTGTTTTTT. Residues: CASTRIGGTGELFF.

This clone was detected a few times. The chain couples TRBV15 to TRBJ1-3; 7 positions match TRBD1. Germline V gene data show CDR1 as LNHNV and CDR2 as YYDKDF (reference sequence). The CDR3 consists of 17 residues. The V and J ends lost 0 bases and 2 bases, in that order; junction bases with no gene match: 7. In DNA form, the CDR3 reads TGTGCCACCAGCAGAGAAAGAAGGGGGCCAACTGGAAACACCATATATTTT. It codes for CATSRERRGPTGNTIYF.

The rearrangement uses TRBV2 and TRBJ2-7, with TRBD2 identical over 7 bases. The CDR3 loop spans 13 amino acids. Trimming removed 4 bases from V and 7 bases from J; junction bases left unmatched: 7. The germline gives CDR1 SNHLY, CDR2 FYNNEI. CDR3 residues: CASSGTRRREQYF. The CDR3 nucleotides are TGTGCCAGCAGTGGGACTAGGCGGCGGGAGCAGTACTTC.

V usage is TRBV28 and J usage is TRBJ1-2, with D perhaps matching TRBD1 (5 bases). The ends were cut back, 6 bases at V and 8 bases at J, with 16 bases in the middle. CDR1 is MDHEN, CDR2 SYDVKM, per germline. This CDR3 contains 13 residues. The CDR3 DNA is TGTGCCAGCAGCGTGGGGGGGTCAGGAGGCTACACCTTC. It translates to CASSVGGSGGYTF.

CDR3: CSVESGGGNQPQHF. In nucleotides, the CDR3 is TGCAGCGTTGAATCCGGGGGTGGCAATCAGCCCCAGCATTTT. The chain couples TRBV29-1 to TRBJ1-5; perhaps TRBD1 as D (5 bases). V was trimmed by 2 bases and J by 2 bases, leaving 10 bases between them. CDR3 length equals 14 residues. The germline V gene has CDR1 SQVTM and CDR2 ANQGSEA.

This clone came up once. The junction and the germline gene differ at one end; a read error may be behind it. The chain combines TRBV6-1 with TRBJ1-3, with D unresolved. The CDR3 sequence is 13 residues long. The germline V gene has CDR1 MNHNS and CDR2 SASEGT. CDR3 region: CASIETAGNTIYF. As DNA, the CDR3 is TGTGCCAGCATTGAAACAGCTGGAAACACCATATATTTT.

The chain uses TRBV5-1 and TRBJ2-3, with 9 bases aligning to TRBD2. The V and J ends lost 1 base and 4 bases, in that order; junction bases with no gene match: 7. The CDR3 contains 16 residues. Germline-derived CDR1 and CDR2 are SGHRS and YFSETQ. CDR3 DNA: TGCGCCAGCAGCTTGTTTGGCGGGGGGGCCGCAGATACGCAGTATTTT. Its translation is CASSLFGGGAADTQYF.

The genes are TRBV19 and TRBJ2-7; 7 nucleotides line up with TRBD1. Germline CDR1 reads LNHDA; CDR2 reads SQIVND (reference sequence). This CDR3 comprises 14 residues. Unmatched junction bases numbered 4, after V lost 5 bases and J lost 0 bases. Written as DNA, the CDR3 is TGTGCCAGTAGTGCCTGGACAGGCTCCTACGAGCAGTACTTC. Translating it yields CASSAWTGSYEQYF. Filled out from reference TRBV19 and TRBJ2-7, the complete variable domain reads DGGITQSPKYLFRKEGQNVTLSCEQNLNHDAMYWYRQDPGQGLRLIYYSQIVNDFQKGDIAEGYSVSREKKESFPLTVTSAQKNPTAFYLCASSAWTGSYEQYFGPGTRLTVT.

The genes are TRBV2 and TRBJ1-5, with D unclear. The CDR3 loop spans 13 amino acids. CDR1 and CDR2 from the germline V gene are SNHLY and FYNNEI. The V end was cut by 5 bases, the J end by 0 bases, with 5 bases between. CDR3 coding DNA: TGTGCCAGCAGTTACTATAGCAATCAGCCCCAGCATTTT. This codes for CASSYYSNQPQHF.

The rearrangement uses TRBV29-1 and TRBJ2-2; 13 bases match TRBD2. CDR3 length: 16 amino acids. Trimming took 6 bases from V and 5 from J; bases not matched to a gene: 9. CDR1 is SQVTM, CDR2 ANQGSEA, per germline. The CDR3 DNA reads as TGCAGCGTGGGGACTAGCGGGATTGTGGGAACCGGGGAGCTGTTTTTT. Its protein product is CSVGTSGIVGTGELFF.

The V and J genes are TRBV3-1 (or the pseudogene TRBV3-2) and TRBJ1-2, with unresolved D. The CDR3 is 14 residues long. Germline CDR1 is LGHDT and CDR2 is YNNKEL (reference sequence). The ends were cut back, 4 bases at V and 3 bases at J, with 12 bases in the middle. The CDR3 DNA follows: TGTGCCAGCAGCCCCTCGGGTGGGTACTATGGCTACACCTTC. This gives the protein CASSPSGGYYGYTF.

This chain uses TRBV5-1 with TRBJ2-7; TRBD1 matches 9 bases. The trim removed 4 bases at V and 5 bases at J, leaving 10 bases unmatched. This CDR3 is 15 amino acids long. Germline assignment: CDR1 SGHRS and CDR2 YFSETQ. The CDR3 nucleotides read TGCGCCAGCAGCGCCGGGACAGGGATTCGTGACGAGCAGTACTTC. Its protein product is CASSAGTGIRDEQYF. The variable domain in full, completed from reference TRBV5-1 and TRBJ2-7, reads KAGVTQTPRYLIKTRGQQVTLSCSPISGHRSVSWYQQTPGQGLQFLFEYFSETQRNKGNFPGRFSGRQFSNSRSEMNVSTLELGDSALYLCASSAGTGIRDEQYFGPGTRLTVT.

The rearrangement links TRBV1 to TRBJ2-1; the D call TRBD2 from the table was never checked on the DNA. TRBV1 is recorded as a pseudogene. This CDR3 comprises 15 residues. The CDR3 bases are TGCACCAGCAGCTGGTCTGCGGGAGATATGAATGAGCAGTTCTTC. This translates into CTSSWSAGDMNEQFF.

CDR3 nucleotide sequence: TGTGCCAGCAGACTCCCGGGACTAGCGACCGGAACCCAGTACTTC. Protein: CASRLPGLATGTQYF. The chain employs TRBV11-2 and TRBJ2-5, with 10 bases fitting TRBD2. Unmatched junction bases numbered 12, after V lost 6 bases and J lost 8 bases. CDR1 is SGHAT, CDR2 FQNNGV, per germline. This CDR3 contains 15 residues. The complete variable domain, with remaining parts taken from reference TRBV11-2 and TRBJ2-5, reads EAGVAQSPRYKIIEKRQSVAFWCNPISGHATLYWYQQILGQGPKLLIQFQNNGVVDDSQLPKDRFSAERLKGVDSTLKIQPAKLEDSAVYLCASRLPGLATGTQYFGPGTRLLVL.